A single sample is the source of the 6 T cell receptor beta chains below, sequenced in a study of persistence of HIV-infected CD4 T cells. Overlapping HIV-1 Gag 15-mer peptides at around 1 ug per peptide per mL were used. CD40L-negative CD69-negative CD45RO-high memory CD4+ T cells were sorted as populations depleted of antigen-responding cells. The libraries were made with immunoSEQ version 4 in survey mode. The repertoire was sequenced with immunoSEQ multiplex PCR; TCRdb's copy has only in-frame clones and lacks some. The profile covers about 43,000 clones, with approximately 78% appearing a single time and 11% to 15% taken by the ten largest. Antigen specificity for these receptors is unknown. The input for sequencing was CD4+ T cells sorted from PBMCs after approximately 19-hour stimulation, taken from a patient who received antiretroviral therapy. The source is an adult man with HIV who was CMV-seropositive.

The chain links TRBV7-9 to TRBJ2-5, with D maybe TRBD1 (6 bases). V was shortened by 5 bases and J by 10 bases, with 23 bases between the two germline ends. CDR3 length equals 15 residues. Germline V gene sequence: CDR1 SEHNR, CDR2 FQNEAQ (reference sequence). CDR3 residues: CASSLGTTRGLDQYF. The CDR3 region has the DNA TGTGCCAGCAGCCTAGGGACAACTAGGGGTTTGGACCAGTACTTC.

This chain joins TRBV5-5 and TRBJ2-6; no firm D call. Germline values: CDR1 SGHKS, CDR2 YYEKEE (reference sequence). Trimming shortened V by 3 bases and J by 1 base, and 17 bases separated the two germline ends. There are 18 residues in the CDR3. CDR3 DNA: TGTGCCAGCAGCTCAACAGAGATGGGCAGATCTGGGGCCAACGTCCTGACTTTC. Its protein is CASSSTEMGRSGANVLTF.

The genes are TRBV9 and TRBJ2-2, with D possibly TRBD1 on 6 matching bases. This CDR3 is built from 13 residues. Deletions cut 3 bases from V and 7 bases from J, with 10 bases between. Germline loops: CDR1 SGDLS, CDR2 YYNGEE. The CDR3 reads CASSATGIGELFF. The CDR3 region has the DNA TGTGCCAGCAGCGCCACAGGGATCGGGGAGCTGTTTTTT.

The CDR3, as DNA: TGTGCCAGCAGCTGGGGTGTTGGTGGAATTTTTTATGGCTACACCTTC. Translating gives CASSWGVGGIFYGYTF. This chain links TRBV5-6 with TRBJ1-2; D ambiguous. Trimming pared 3 bases from V and 5 bases from J, leaving 20 bases between. The CDR3 has 16 residues. CDR1 and CDR2 from the germline V gene are SGHDT and YYEEEE.

The rearrangement uses TRBV9 and TRBJ1-1, with 10 bases identical to TRBD1. J lost 2 bases, V lost 4 bases, and 14 bases had no gene match. From germline, CDR1 is SGDLS and CDR2 YYNGEE. This CDR3 has 18 amino acids. The CDR3: CASSRRSLGTGDNTEAFF. CDR3 DNA sequence: TGTGCCAGCAGCCGACGGAGTCTAGGGACAGGGGATAACACTGAAGCTTTCTTT.

This chain uses TRBV11-3 with TRBJ2-2; no clear D. V lost 1 base to trimming and J lost 4 bases, with 10 bases between them. Germline CDR1 reads SGHNT; CDR2 reads YENEEA. CDR3 length: 15 residues. The CDR3 here is CASSLGTVLTGELFF. DNA for the CDR3: TGTGCCAGCAGCTTAGGAACAGTACTCACCGGGGAGCTGTTTTTT.